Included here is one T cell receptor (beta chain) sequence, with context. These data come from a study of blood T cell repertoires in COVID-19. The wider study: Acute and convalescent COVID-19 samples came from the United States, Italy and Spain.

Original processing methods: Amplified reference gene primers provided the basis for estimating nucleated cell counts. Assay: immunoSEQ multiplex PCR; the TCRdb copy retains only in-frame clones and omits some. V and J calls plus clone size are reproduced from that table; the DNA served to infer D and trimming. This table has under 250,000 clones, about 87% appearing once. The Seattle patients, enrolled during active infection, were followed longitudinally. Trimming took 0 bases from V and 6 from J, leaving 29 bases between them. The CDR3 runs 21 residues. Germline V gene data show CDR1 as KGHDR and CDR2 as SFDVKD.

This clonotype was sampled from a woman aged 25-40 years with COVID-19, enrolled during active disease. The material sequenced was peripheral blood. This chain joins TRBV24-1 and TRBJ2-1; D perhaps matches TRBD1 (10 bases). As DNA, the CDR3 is TGTGCCACCAGTGATTTGGACGGGACAGGGGTTAGCGGGAGCTTCGGCAATGAGCAGTTCTTC. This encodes CATSDLDGTGVSGSFGNEQFF.